This paragraph reports one T cell receptor beta chain. Its antigen is not identified. TCRdb passed the reads through MiXCR, listing each CDR3 protein once. This table has some 940,000 distinct CDR3 sequences, 30% to 40% appearing once. The record originates from a study of T cell repertoires in cytomegalovirus infection. Study summary: The authors relied on CMV epitopes, both recently identified HLA-C-restricted and well-studied HLA-B-restricted. Indicated by public TCR beta signatures were CMV infection and matching HLA type.

Study-wide points: What dominated the ex vivo response were HLA-C-restricted CMV-specific TCR beta clonotypes.

V was clipped by 6 bases and J by 6 bases; unmatched bases: 6. The length of the CDR3 is 14 residues. The V and J genes are TRBV12-3 or TRBV12-4 and TRBJ1-5; 9 positions agree with TRBD1. This receptor was taken from a human donor in good health (CMV status not recorded). Some clones in this sample may be carry-over from other donors' samples. The sequencing here drew on cultured CD8+ T cells from PBMCs, taken from culture after CMV antigen stimulation. In nucleotides, the CDR3 is TGTGCCAGCAGGCAACAGGGGGCGGGTCAGCCCCAGCATTTT. Encoded protein: CASRQQGAGQPQHF.